The 16 T cell receptor beta chains below come from one sample, sequenced in a study of T-cell memory formation after mild COVID-19. TCRdb processed the 5' RACE reads anew with MiXCR; each CDR3 protein has one entry. Of some 300,000 distinct CDR3 sequences detected, 20% to 25% appear once; the ten largest clones hold roughly a fifth. Material for sequencing was PBMCs or a T cell subset sorted from them (not recorded which). These receptor sequences come from a man aged 18 to 29 who had mild COVID-19 (a few samples of this study predate the infection). Cell type and time point are not known.

This clonotype appeared a few times. This sequence joins TRBV4-1 and TRBJ1-2; 7 positions match TRBD1. Germline lookup yields CDR1 MGHRA and CDR2 YSYEKL. Trimming removed 3 bases from V and 6 bases from J; junction bases left unmatched: 13. The CDR3 loop spans 16 amino acids. CDR3 DNA sequence: TGCGCCAGCAGCCAGGGGGACAGCCTCGCATGGGATGGCTACACCTTC. Translation gives CASSQGDSLAWDGYTF.

This clonotype was seen a few times. The chain combines TRBV18 with TRBJ1-1; D ambiguous. V shed 3 bases and J shed 4 bases, with 9 bases lying between them. The CDR3 extends over 13 amino acids. From germline, CDR1 is KGHSH and CDR2 LQKENI. The CDR3 here is CASSPVAVTEAFF. CDR3 sequence (DNA): TGTGCCAGCTCACCGGTAGCGGTCACTGAAGCTTTCTTT.

The chain joins TRBV5-1 to TRBJ2-1; perhaps D is TRBD1 or TRBD2 (5 bases each). The CDR3 totals 15 residues. CDR1 is SGHRS and CDR2 is YFSETQ in the germline V gene. Trimming took 2 bases from V and 10 from J, leaving 19 bases between them. CDR3 residues: CASSFTPGTHSEQFF. In DNA, the CDR3 is TGCGCCAGCAGCTTTACCCCGGGGACCCATAGCGAGCAGTTCTTC.

This clonotype was detected only a few times. This chain joins TRBV7-8 and TRBJ2-1, with TRBD1 matching 9 bases. The J segment lost 7 bases and the V segment lost 0 bases, leaving 7 bases of the junction unmatched. The CDR3 extends over 16 amino acids. CDR1 and CDR2 from the germline V gene are SGHVS and FQNEAQ. The CDR3 DNA reads as TGTGCCAGCAGCTTAGCGTTACAGGGGGCGAGGAATGAGCAGTTCTTC. It codes for CASSLALQGARNEQFF.

The chain joins TRBV7-2 to TRBJ1-3, with 10 nucleotides matching TRBD1. Germline values: CDR1 SGHTA, CDR2 FQGNSA. The CDR3 consists of 19 residues. V lost 1 base to trimming and J lost 0 bases; unmatched junction nucleotides: 9. The CDR3 sequence: CASSLVGQGVTSSGNTIYF. The CDR3 DNA reads as TGTGCCAGCAGCTTAGTCGGACAGGGGGTTACGAGCTCTGGAAACACCATATATTTT.

The genes are TRBV7-2 and TRBJ2-3, with D perhaps TRBD2 (6 bases). Per germline, CDR1 SGHTA and CDR2 FQGNSA. Trimming pared 2 bases from V and 2 bases from J, leaving 14 bases between. The CDR3 spans 16 residues. The CDR3 loop reads CASSLIGGWATDTQYF. CDR3 coding DNA: TGTGCCAGCAGCTTAATCGGGGGATGGGCCACAGATACGCAGTATTTT.

The CDR3 DNA sequence: TGTGCCAGCAGCCAAGGGAGTTGGGCTTTCTTT. It yields the protein CASSQGSWAFF. The gene calls are TRBV3-1 and TRBJ1-1; D unclear. Germline lookup yields CDR1 LGHDT and CDR2 YNNKEL (reference sequence). The CDR3 consists of 11 residues. The V and J ends lost 1 base and 11 bases respectively, with 8 bases between them.

This clonotype has a handful of counts. An end of the junction does not agree with germline; a read error may underlie this. The chain links TRBV7-8 to TRBJ1-2, with TRBD1 matching over 9 bases. Germline lookup yields CDR1 SGHVS and CDR2 FQNEAQ. CDR3 length equals 13 residues. In DNA, the CDR3 is TGTGCCAGCAGCTTAGCGCCGGACAGGGGATTCTCCTTC. Amino acids: CASSLAPDRGFSF.

This clonotype was counted between two and nine times. The chain combines TRBV7-9 with TRBJ2-7; perhaps TRBD2 as D (6 bases). CDR1 and CDR2 (germline): SEHNR, FQNEAQ (reference sequence). Trimming pared 5 bases from V and 5 bases from J, leaving 16 bases between. This CDR3 has 14 residues. The CDR3 DNA sequence: TGTGCCAGCAGCAAGGCGGGAATCGGGAACGAGCAGTACGTC. It specifies CASSKAGIGNEQYV.

The J gene is TRBJ2-4, the V gene TRBV5-1; TRBD1 aligns across 9 bases. The junction had 5 bases not matched to a gene; V was cut back by 3 bases and J by 1 base. CDR3 size: 16 residues. The germline V gene has CDR1 SGHRS and CDR2 YFSETQ. The DNA for the CDR3 is TGCGCCAGCAGCTCGGGAACAGGGGGCGCCAAAAACATTCAGTACTTC. It is translated as CASSSGTGGAKNIQYF.

In its sample, this clonotype was seen a few times. CDR3 protein: CASRSGQGFSGANVLTF. CDR3 bases: TGTGCCAGCAGGTCCGGACAGGGATTCTCTGGGGCCAACGTCCTGACTTTC. The chain is built from TRBV28 and TRBJ2-6, with 8 positions matching TRBD1. The CDR3 has 17 residues. Germline V gives CDR1 MDHEN, CDR2 SYDVKM. The V gene end was trimmed by 6 bases and the J gene end by 0 bases; junction bases not matched to a gene: 7.

CDR3 coding DNA: TGCGCCAGCAGCCGGGCCCCTCGGGGGGGCGCAGATGGCTACACCTTC. Translated, it gives CASSRAPRGGADGYTF. The rearrangement uses TRBV5-1 and TRBJ1-2; D may be TRBD1 (6 bases). Trimming pared 4 bases from V and 6 bases from J, leaving 22 bases between. This CDR3 is built from 16 residues. Germline lookup yields CDR1 SGHRS and CDR2 YFSETQ.

This clonotype was seen only a few times. This chain links TRBV20-1 with TRBJ2-3, with D possibly TRBD1 on 5 matching bases. Looked up from germline, CDR1 is DFQATT and CDR2 is SNEGSKA (reference sequence). The V and J ends lost 4 bases and 6 bases respectively, with 23 bases between them. The CDR3 length is 16 residues. CDR3 sequence reads: CSATNFQGIYADTQYF. CDR3 sequence (DNA): TGCAGTGCTACGAATTTCCAGGGAATCTACGCCGATACGCAGTATTTT.

The CDR3 nucleotides are TGCGCCAGCAGCGCCCAAGGTGGGGGGAACACTGAAGCTTTCTTT. Translated: CASSAQGGGNTEAFF. The rearrangement uses TRBV5-1 and TRBJ1-1; the D gene is possibly TRBD1 (5 bases). Germline lookup yields CDR1 SGHRS and CDR2 YFSETQ. The CDR3 length is 15 residues. Trimming removed 4 bases from V and 1 base from J, with 14 bases in between. Full variable domain (missing parts from reference TRBV5-1 and TRBJ1-1): KAGVTQTPRYLIKTRGQQVTLSCSPISGHRSVSWYQQTPGQGLQFLFEYFSETQRNKGNFPGRFSGRQFSNSRSEMNVSTLELGDSALYLCASSAQGGGNTEAFFGQGTRLTVV.

This clonotype turned up a few times. The chain recombines TRBV5-1 with TRBJ2-1; 10 nucleotides match TRBD2. In germline, CDR1 is SGHRS, CDR2 YFSETQ. The CDR3 has 16 residues. J lost 0 bases, V lost 5 bases, and 5 bases had no gene match. CDR3 residues: CASSRGLAASYNEQFF. Here the CDR3 DNA reads TGCGCCAGCAGTCGAGGACTAGCGGCCTCCTACAATGAGCAGTTCTTC.

This sequence joins TRBV19 and TRBJ2-3; a weak D match, TRBD1 (5 bases). V was pared by 8 bases and J by 4 bases, with 13 bases between. The CDR3 covers 13 residues. Per germline, CDR1 LNHDA and CDR2 SQIVND (reference sequence). The CDR3 protein is CASRSGSADTQYF. In nucleotides, the CDR3 is TGTGCCAGTCGGTCAGGGTCGGCAGATACGCAGTATTTT.